A selection of T cell receptor beta chains follows, all from one sample in a study of OX40 agonist ivuxolimab in advanced cancers. TCRdb keeps only in-frame clones here, not all; method: immunoSEQ multiplex PCR. The repertoire holds fewer than 100,000 clones, with around nine tenths as singletons. The material sequenced was CD4+ or CD8+ T cells sorted from blood, taken in a trial of the OX40 agonist ivuxolimab. The receptor source for this set is an adult with an advanced solid tumor such as melanoma, head and neck, liver or kidney cancer. Both conserved end residues are part of each CDR3. The D gene is left open where the match is weak. Clone size is given for some rows only: seen once, a few or many times, or a class if the clone is expanded.

len	abundance	j_gene	d_gene	v_gene	CDR3nt	CDR3aa
16	.	TRBJ1-4	TRBD1	TRBV7-6	TGTGCCAGCAGCTCTAGTCTGGGACAGGGGAATGAAAAACTGTTTTTT	CASSSSLGQGNEKLFF
14	few	TRBJ1-3	.	TRBV6-6	TGTGCCAGCAGTTATGGGCAGGGAGGAAACACCATATATTTT	CASSYGQGGNTIYF
16	once	TRBJ2-7	TRBD1	TRBV14	TGTGCCAGCAGCCAAGATTTGGGACAGGGAGACTACGAGCAGTACTTC	CASSQDLGQGDYEQYF
15	.	TRBJ1-6	TRBD1	TRBV4-1	TGCGCCAGCAGCCAAGGACAGGGTGGTAATTCACCCCTCCACTTT	CASSQGQGGNSPLHF
20	once	TRBJ1-5	TRBD1	TRBV27	TGTGCCAGCAGTTTACAACCCGGGACAGGGAGGGGGTATAGCAATCAGCCCCAGCATTTT	CASSLQPGTGRGYSNQPQHF
18	.	TRBJ1-6	.	TRBV4-2	TGTGCCAGCAGCCCCTTTGAGGGGACGAGCTCCTATAATTCACCCCTCCACTTT	CASSPFEGTSSYNSPLHF
15	.	TRBJ2-7	TRBD1	TRBV7-3	TGTGCCAGCAGCCTTACCGGGACAGGGGTCTACGAGCAGTACTTC	CASSLTGTGVYEQYF
15	.	TRBJ1-5	.	TRBV6-5	TGTGCCAGCAGGTTCGGTGGGGGGGGGAATCAGCCCCAGCATTTT	CASRFGGGGNQPQHF
15	.	TRBJ2-7	.	TRBV7-9	TGTGCCAGCAGCGCATACCGGGCCACCGGCGACGAGCAGTACTTC	CASSAYRATGDEQYF
20	once	TRBJ2-1	.	TRBV5-1	TGCGCCAGCAGCCTTCACAGGGGTAGTAGCGGGGCGACTACCTACAATGAGCAGTTCTTC	CASSLHRGSSGATTYNEQFF
15	once	TRBJ2-3	TRBD2	TRBV19	TGTGCCAGTAGTAGACTAGCGGAACGCACAGATACGCAGTATTTT	CASSRLAERTDTQYF
17	.	TRBJ2-3	.	TRBV15	TGTGCCACCAGCAGAGGTCCCAGCGTAGGAGGGCCTGGAACGCAGTATTTT	CATSRGPSVGGPGTQYF
12	.	TRBJ2-1	.	TRBV28	TGTGCCAGCAGCGGGCCCTACAATGAGCAGTTCTTC	CASSGPYNEQFF
16	.	TRBJ2-2	.	TRBV9	TGTGCCAGCAGCCCTCCGGCGGTTACGAACACCGGGGAGCTGTTTTTT	CASSPPAVTNTGELFF
13	few	TRBJ2-7	.	TRBV2	TGTGCCAGCAGAGACGGGTTCTCCTACGAGCAGTACTTC	CASRDGFSYEQYF
13	.	TRBJ1-3	.	TRBV11-1	TGTGCCAGCAGCTTGGACCGTGGAAACACCATATATTTT	CASSLDRGNTIYF
14	.	TRBJ1-5	.	TRBV6-1	TGTGCCAGCAGCGGAGGGGAAATCAGTCAGCCCCAGCATTTT	CASSGGEISQPQHF
14	.	TRBJ2-7	.	TRBV6-4	TGTGCCAGCAAAGAACAGGTTAACTCCTACGAGCAGTACTTC	CASKEQVNSYEQYF
13	few	TRBJ2-7	.	TRBV29-1	TGCAGCGTTGCGGGGGCGTGGACGGGAGAGCAGTACTTC	CSVAGAWTGEQYF
15	once	TRBJ2-5	TRBD2	TRBV28	TGTGCCAGCAGTTCTACGACTAGCGGGAGTGAGACCCAGTACTTC	CASSSTTSGSETQYF
16	.	TRBJ1-4	TRBD1	TRBV28	TGTGCCAGCAGTTTAGGGGGAGGGACAGTACTTGAAAAACTGTTTTTT	CASSLGGGTVLEKLFF
13	.	TRBJ2-5	.	TRBV11-3	TGTGCCAGCAGCCCGGACACTTTTGAGACCCAGTACTTC	CASSPDTFETQYF
14	.	TRBJ1-5	.	TRBV2	TGTGCCAGCAACCGGGGACGGTTTAATCAGCCCCAGCATTTT	CASNRGRFNQPQHF
14	once	TRBJ1-2	.	TRBV6-5	TGTGCCAGCAGTAGGTTCACCCGGAACTATGGCTACACCTTC	CASSRFTRNYGYTF
15	.	TRBJ2-3	.	TRBV5-6	TGTGCCAGCAGCTCCGGGTTGAGGGCCGGTTTGACGCAGTATTTT	CASSSGLRAGLTQYF
14	.	TRBJ2-3	.	TRBV5-4	TGTGCCAGCAGCTCTCTATCGGGCACAGATACGCAGTATTTT	CASSSLSGTDTQYF
15	.	TRBJ2-1	.	TRBV27	TGTGCCAGCAGTGCTGCGAGACTACTAGACAATGAGCAGTTCTTC	CASSAARLLDNEQFF
17	.	TRBJ2-6	.	TRBV4-2	TGTGCCAGCAGCTTTAGGCAGGGGTTGAATGGGGCCAACGTCCTGACTTTC	CASSFRQGLNGANVLTF
15	.	TRBJ2-7	.	TRBV6-1	TGTGCCAGCAGTGAAGAAGTGGGGTTTTCCTACGAGCAGTACTTC	CASSEEVGFSYEQYF
16	.	TRBJ2-3	TRBD2	TRBV28	TGTGCCAGCAGCCTCAATGGACTAGCGGGTACAGATACGCAGTATTTT	CASSLNGLAGTDTQYF
12	.	TRBJ2-7	.	TRBV6-5	TGTGCCAGCAGTTCTAGTTCCTACGAGCAGTACTTC	CASSSSSYEQYF
15	.	TRBJ2-7	.	TRBV7-6	TGTGCCAGCAGCTTAATCCCGACTAGTTTACACGAGCAGTACTTC	CASSLIPTSLHEQYF
14	.	TRBJ1-2	.	TRBV6-6	TGTGCCAGCAGTTACGGGGGTGGCGGGCAAGGCTACACCTTC	CASSYGGGGQGYTF
16	.	TRBJ2-2	TRBD1	TRBV4-1	TGCGCCAGCAGCCACGAATCGGGACAGGGAACCGGGGAGCTGTTTTTT	CASSHESGQGTGELFF
13	.	TRBJ1-4	.	TRBV19	TGTGCCAGTAGTATGGTACCCGATGAAAAACTGTTTTTT	CASSMVPDEKLFF
17	.	TRBJ2-1	TRBD2	TRBV7-6	TGTGCCAGCAGCCCCCGGACCTCCGGGACTACGGTCGATGAGCAGTTCTTC	CASSPRTSGTTVDEQFF
14	.	TRBJ2-1	TRBD1	TRBV19	TGTGCCAGTAGTAGAACAGGGGGCTTCGATGAGCAGTTCTTC	CASSRTGGFDEQFF
15	.	TRBJ1-5	TRBD1	TRBV7-8	TGTGCCAGCAGCTTAGATCGGACAGGGAGTCAGCCCCAGCATTTT	CASSLDRTGSQPQHF
14	.	TRBJ1-2	.	TRBV6-5	TGTGCCAGCAGTTATAATCGACCGAACTATGGCTACACCTTC	CASSYNRPNYGYTF
16	.	TRBJ2-1	.	TRBV5-1	TGCGCCAGCAGCTTGAGGCGACTACAGGGTGCGGATGAGCAGTTCTTC	CASSLRRLQGADEQFF
14	.	TRBJ1-1	.	TRBV30	TGTGCCTTGGCCGTTAAGGGAGGGGGGTTCGAAGCTTTCTTT	CALAVKGGGFEAFF
16	.	TRBJ1-4	.	TRBV5-1	TGCGCCAGCAGCTCCCGACCTGACAGGTCTAATGAAAAACTGTTTTTT	CASSSRPDRSNEKLFF
14	.	TRBJ1-2	.	TRBV5-4	TGTGCCAGCAGCAGAAGGAGGACAGACTATGGCTACACCTTC	CASSRRRTDYGYTF